The 12 T cell receptor beta chains in this list originate from one sample, sequenced in a study of T cells in localized non-small cell lung cancer (dated by TCRdb to 2018 to 2021). Library preparation employed the immunoSEQ multiplex PCR assay. The table comes from immuneACCESS by way of TCRdb, which keeps in-frame sequences with V and J called. Part of the clones is missing from these tables; in studies checked, under half for an unresolved V gene and the rest for unknown reasons. The sample data list about 37,000 clones, and around 90% of these were observed just once. Approximately 12% of the sample goes to the ten largest clones. This sample comprised peripheral blood mononuclear cells, obtained before any cancer treatment. All receptors come from an older female donor with stage II lung adenocarcinoma.

CDR3 region: CAISTAGGTDTQYF. The CDR3 bases are TGTGCCATCAGTACTGCGGGGGGAACAGATACGCAGTATTTT. The gene calls are TRBV10-3 and TRBJ2-3; 8 bases align to TRBD2. There are 14 residues in the CDR3. V shed 5 bases, J shed 3 bases, and the junction held 4 bases outside the gene matches. Germline CDR1 and CDR2: ENHRY and SYGVKD.

V is TRBV6-1 and J is TRBJ1-2; D remains ambiguous. Trimming pared 6 bases from V and 5 bases from J, leaving 10 bases between. The CDR3 contains 12 residues. The germline CDR1 and CDR2 sequences are MNHNS and SASEGT. CDR3 residues: CASRKEDYGYTF. CDR3 in DNA: TGTGCCAGCAGAAAGGAGGATTATGGCTACACCTTC.

This clone was recorded only once. This chain connects TRBV15 to TRBJ2-7, with TRBD1 matching over 7 bases. Germline V gene lookup returns CDR1 LNHNV and CDR2 YYDKDF (reference sequence). This CDR3 contains 15 residues. The trim removed 3 bases at V and 5 bases at J, leaving 10 bases unmatched. In DNA, the CDR3 is TGTGCCACCAGCAGGAAGCAGGGGGATGCGAACGAGCAGTACTTC. It is translated as CATSRKQGDANEQYF.

The gene calls are TRBV6-5 and TRBJ1-5; D may be TRBD1 (5 bases). Germline loops: CDR1 MNHEY, CDR2 SVGAGI. The germline V and J ends were trimmed by 0 bases and 4 bases, with 10 bases remaining between them. The CDR3 sequence is 15 residues long. As DNA, the CDR3 is TGTGCCAGCAGTTACTCAGCAGGGACGAATCAGCCCCAGCATTTT. Protein: CASSYSAGTNQPQHF.

This chain uses TRBV6-1 with TRBJ2-7; a possible D gene is TRBD2 (5 bases). Trimming removed 4 bases from V and 4 bases from J, with 14 bases in between. This CDR3 has 14 residues. Germline CDR1 and CDR2: MNHNS and SASEGT. CDR3 protein: CASSARAVAYEQYF. For the CDR3, the DNA is TGTGCCAGCAGTGCGAGAGCGGTCGCGTACGAGCAGTACTTC.

CDR3 loop: CASSSYQPQHF. The CDR3 nucleotides are TGTGCCAGCAGCTCCTATCAGCCCCAGCATTTT. This sequence joins TRBV28 and TRBJ1-5; D unresolved. CDR1 and CDR2 (germline): MDHEN, SYDVKM. Trimming took off 6 bases at V and 5 bases at J, with 5 bases between the two ends. This CDR3 has 11 amino acids.

The chain combines TRBV30 with TRBJ1-2, with TRBD1 as a possible D gene (6 bases). This CDR3 has 15 amino acids. Trimming stripped 0 bases from V and 4 bases from J, with 15 bases between. The germline V gene encodes CDR1 GTSNPN and CDR2 SVGIG (reference sequence). DNA of the CDR3: TGTGCCTGGAGTGTAGGGTCTTGGGGGCGCTATGGCTACACCTTC. Its translation: CAWSVGSWGRYGYTF.

The chain is built from TRBV27 and TRBJ2-7, with TRBD2 matching 7 bases. Per the germline V gene, CDR1 is MNHEY and CDR2 is SMNVEV (reference sequence). The CDR3 spans 15 residues. The V segment lost 0 bases and the J segment 2 bases; nucleotides outside the gene matches: 4. As DNA, the CDR3 is TGTGCCAGCAGTTTATCGCTCGGGGGGACCTACGAGCAGTACTTC. This encodes CASSLSLGGTYEQYF.

This chain connects TRBV5-1 to TRBJ2-7; 14 bases align to TRBD2. CDR3 length equals 17 residues. Germline V gene sequence: CDR1 SGHRS, CDR2 YFSETQ. Unmatched junction bases numbered 9, after V lost 0 bases and J lost 7 bases. This CDR3 is CASSLAPGTSGSGEQYF. In nucleotides, the CDR3 is TGCGCCAGCAGCTTGGCCCCCGGGACTAGCGGGAGTGGAGAGCAGTACTTC.

V gene TRBV19 combines with J gene TRBJ2-4; perhaps TRBD1 as D (7 bases). This CDR3 region has 15 residues. CDR1 and CDR2 from the germline V gene are LNHDA and SQIVND (reference sequence). V lost 4 bases and J 0 bases, leaving 10 bases between the germline ends. CDR3 amino acids: CASSTGGLAKNIQYF. The CDR3 coding sequence is TGTGCCAGTAGTACAGGGGGGCTAGCCAAAAACATTCAGTACTTC.

The V call is TRBV6-4, the J call TRBJ2-3, with 10 bases fitting TRBD1. The V segment lost 2 bases and the J segment 4 bases; nucleotides outside the gene matches: 0. Germline values: CDR1 MRHNA, CDR2 SNTAGT. The CDR3 consists of 14 residues. The CDR3 protein is CASSDGQGADTQYF. The CDR3 DNA sequence: TGTGCCAGCAGTGACGGACAGGGGGCAGATACGCAGTATTTT.

V is TRBV6-1 and J is TRBJ2-3; TRBD2 is a possible D gene (6 bases). The CDR3 loop spans 14 amino acids. V was pared by 1 base and J by 1 base, with 6 bases between. CDR1 and CDR2 from the germline V gene are MNHNS and SASEGT. The CDR3 loop is CASSEGGGTDTQYF. The CDR3 nucleotides read TGTGCCAGCAGTGAAGGGGGGGGCACAGATACGCAGTATTTT.